The 30 T cell receptor beta chains given below trace back to one sample, sequenced in a study of blood T cell repertoires in COVID-19 (dated by TCRdb to 2018 to 2020). Libraries were made using the immunoSEQ multiplex PCR assay. This immuneACCESS table, as held by TCRdb, lists in-frame sequences with V and J called but not all clones. Of the missing ones, under half trace to an unresolved V gene in checked studies; the others have no known cause. The sample table contains 150,000 or so clones; only one count was recorded for roughly 80% of them. The ten largest clones add up to roughly 29% of the sample. The sample was peripheral blood. Source of these receptors: an older woman with acute or convalescent COVID-19.

The chain recombines TRBV28 with TRBJ2-5; TRBD1 agrees at 9 bases. CDR1 and CDR2 from the germline V gene are MDHEN and SYDVKM. The CDR3 length is 15 residues. The junction had 9 bases not matched to a gene; V was cut back by 5 bases and J by 5 bases. CDR3 sequence: CASSGGTGREETQYF. The CDR3 nucleotides read TGTGCCAGCAGTGGAGGGACAGGGCGGGAGGAGACCCAGTACTTC.

The chain recombines TRBV18 with TRBJ1-2; D uncertain. The germline gives CDR1 KGHSH, CDR2 LQKENI. The CDR3 extends over 15 amino acids. V gave up 3 bases and J gave up 3 bases, with 14 bases separating them. In DNA form, the CDR3 reads TGTGCCAGCTCACCCTCCCAACCCTCGGACTATGGCTACACCTTC. Translating it yields CASSPSQPSDYGYTF.

Notes on this clone: Other DNA variants within this sample encode the same CDR3. V usage is TRBV5-1 and J usage is TRBJ1-5; D is undetermined. In germline, CDR1 is SGHRS, CDR2 YFSETQ. CDR3 size: 15 residues. V lost 1 base to trimming and J lost 0 bases, with 8 bases between them. The CDR3 sequence is CASSLTGDSNQPQHF. The CDR3 bases are TGCGCCAGCAGCTTGACGGGAGATAGCAATCAGCCCCAGCATTTT.

The CDR3 nucleotides read TGTGCCAGCAGCAAAGCCTTCTCAAGGGGCAACTATGGCTACACCTTC. This translates into CASSKAFSRGNYGYTF. This chain connects TRBV21-1 to TRBJ1-2; the table's TRBD1 call for D was not verified on the DNA. TRBV21-1 has pseudogene status. The CDR3 extends over 16 amino acids.

This chain joins TRBV6-5 and TRBJ2-2, with D unclear. Germline V CDR1 and CDR2: MNHEY, SVGAGI. This CDR3 has 14 residues. With 0 bases removed from V and 5 bases from J, the gap between germline ends came to 7 bases. The chain's CDR3 is CASSYSEKTGELFF. In DNA, the CDR3 is TGTGCCAGCAGTTACTCGGAGAAAACCGGGGAGCTGTTTTTT.

J is TRBJ1-1 and V is TRBV30; the D gene is possibly TRBD1 (5 bases). The CDR3 totals 13 residues. With 5 bases removed from V and 0 bases from J, the gap between germline ends came to 10 bases. Per germline, CDR1 GTSNPN and CDR2 SVGIG (reference sequence). CDR3 nucleotide sequence: TGTGCCTGGGGGTGGGGCATGAACACTGAAGCTTTCTTT. This codes for CAWGWGMNTEAFF.

The rearrangement links TRBV6-5 to TRBJ2-3; 8 bases fit TRBD1. This CDR3 has 13 amino acids. With 8 bases clipped from V and 0 bases from J, the junction kept 1 base outside the gene matches. Germline CDR1 and CDR2: MNHEY and SVGAGI. CDR3 DNA sequence: TGTGCCAGCCGGGACAGGAGCACAGATACGCAGTATTTT. This translates into CASRDRSTDTQYF.

This clone was seen a single time. This chain joins TRBV19 and TRBJ1-5, with D unclear. The V gene lost 7 bases and the J gene lost 0 bases, with 10 bases spanning the gap. There are 14 residues in the CDR3. Germline V CDR1 and CDR2: LNHDA, SQIVND (reference sequence). CDR3 region: CASILSSSNQPQHF. In DNA form, the CDR3 reads TGTGCCAGTATTCTAAGTAGTAGCAATCAGCCCCAGCATTTT. The full variable domain, with the rest looked up from reference TRBV19 and TRBJ1-5, is DGGITQSPKYLFRKEGQNVTLSCEQNLNHDAMYWYRQDPGQGLRLIYYSQIVNDFQKGDIAEGYSVSREKKESFPLTVTSAQKNPTAFYLCASILSSSNQPQHFGDGTRLSIL.

This chain links TRBV5-6 with TRBJ1-5; D uncertain. From germline, CDR1 is SGHDT and CDR2 YYEEEE. CDR3 size: 16 residues. Trimming took off 3 bases at V and 0 bases at J, with 13 bases between the two ends. The CDR3 DNA follows: TGTGCCAGCAGCTCACTCCGACTTAATAGCAATCAGCCCCAGCATTTT. Translation gives CASSSLRLNSNQPQHF.

The J gene is TRBJ1-1, the V gene TRBV9; no reliable D call. The CDR3 is 13 residues long. Germline V CDR1 and CDR2: SGDLS, YYNGEE. Trimming pared 0 bases from V and 11 bases from J, leaving 14 bases between. The CDR3 loop is CASSVALGGLAFF. CDR3 nucleotide sequence: TGTGCCAGCAGCGTAGCCCTTGGAGGCCTTGCTTTCTTT. The variable domain in full, with the rest retrieved from reference TRBV9 and TRBJ1-1, is DSGVTQTPKHLITATGQRVTLRCSPRSGDLSVYWYQQSLDQGLQFLIQYYNGEERAKGNILERFSAQQFPDLHSELNLSSLELGDSALYFCASSVALGGLAFFGQGTRLTVV.

This clone has only a few counts. V and J are TRBV7-8 and TRBJ1-6, with D maybe TRBD1 (5 bases). Deletions cut 5 bases from V and 8 bases from J, with 10 bases between. The CDR3 is 13 residues long. CDR1 and CDR2 from the germline V gene are SGHVS and FQNEAQ. The CDR3 loop reads CASSRMTDSPLHF. CDR3 DNA sequence: TGTGCCAGCAGCAGAATGACAGATTCACCCCTCCACTTT. The whole variable domain, remainder taken from reference TRBV7-8 and TRBJ1-6, is GAGVSQSPRYKVAKRGQDVALRCDPISGHVSLFWYQQALGQGPEFLTYFQNEAQLDKSGLPSDRFFAERPEGSVSTLKIQRTQQEDSAVYLCASSRMTDSPLHFGNGTRLTVT.

This sequence joins TRBV27 and TRBJ2-1, with 7 bases that match TRBD2. Germline assignment: CDR1 MNHEY and CDR2 SMNVEV (reference sequence). The CDR3 is 15 residues long. V was pared by 2 bases and J by 5 bases, with 6 bases of the junction left unmatched. This CDR3 is CASSLRGTTHNEQFF. In DNA, the CDR3 is TGTGCCAGCAGTTTACGCGGGACTACTCACAATGAGCAGTTCTTC.

A note on this clone: Additional DNA sequences in this sample encode the identical CDR3. This chain connects TRBV18 to TRBJ2-3; 11 nucleotides match TRBD2. Germline CDR1 reads KGHSH; CDR2 reads LQKENI. The CDR3 spans 16 residues. The V gene end was trimmed by 6 bases and the J gene end by 0 bases; junction bases not matched to a gene: 5. The CDR3: CASSPGTSGSTDTQYF. Here the CDR3 DNA reads TGTGCCAGCTCCCCCGGGACTAGCGGTAGCACAGATACGCAGTATTTT.

This clone was detected once. The chain is built from TRBV5-1 and TRBJ2-1, with 11 bases that match TRBD2. The CDR3 has 19 amino acids. Germline CDR1 and CDR2: SGHRS and YFSETQ. V gave up 1 base and J gave up 1 base; unmatched junction bases: 10. As DNA, the CDR3 is TGCGCCAGCAGCTTGAGGGGGACTAGCGGTGGTAGGTCCTACAATGAGCAGTTCTTC. It specifies CASSLRGTSGGRSYNEQFF.

The J gene is TRBJ2-5, the V gene TRBV9; D is perhaps TRBD1 (8 bases). Between the trimmed V and J ends, which lost 4 bases and 1 base, there was a span of 20 bases. CDR3 length: 17 amino acids. Germline-derived CDR1 and CDR2 are SGDLS and YYNGEE. Here the CDR3 DNA reads TGTGCCAGCAGCCAGGGGGCAGCGGGGACCAGCCAAGAGACCCAGTACTTC. It is translated as CASSQGAAGTSQETQYF.

The chain recombines TRBV28 with TRBJ1-6; 8 bases line up with TRBD1. Germline V gene sequence: CDR1 MDHEN, CDR2 SYDVKM. Trimming removed 1 base from V and 0 bases from J; junction bases left unmatched: 5. The CDR3 is 18 amino acids. Written as DNA, the CDR3 is TGTGCCAGCAGTTTATTGAGGACAGGGCGCTCCTATAATTCACCCCTCCACTTT. Translated: CASSLLRTGRSYNSPLHF.

The chain has TRBV5-1 and TRBJ1-4; D not certain. Deletions cut 0 bases from V and 2 bases from J, with 14 bases between. The germline V gene encodes CDR1 SGHRS and CDR2 YFSETQ. The CDR3 is 17 amino acids. CDR3 bases: TGCGCCAGCAGCTTGGACAGCGGATTTTCGACTAATGAAAAACTGTTTTTT. Its protein product is CASSLDSGFSTNEKLFF.

The genes are TRBV19 and TRBJ1-5, with D tentatively TRBD1 (5 bases). The V and J ends lost 6 bases and 4 bases respectively, with 16 bases between them. Germline CDR1 LNHDA, CDR2 SQIVND (reference sequence). This CDR3 region has 15 residues. CDR3 sequence: CASREGSRPNQPQHF. The CDR3 region has the DNA TGTGCCAGTAGGGAGGGGAGCCGGCCAAATCAGCCCCAGCATTTT.

The chain couples TRBV3-1 (or the pseudogene TRBV3-2) to TRBJ1-2; TRBD1 agrees at 9 bases. This CDR3 is built from 17 residues. CDR1 is LGHDT and CDR2 is YNNKEL in the germline V gene (reference sequence). V dropped 1 base and J dropped 3; count of bases not matched to a gene: 9. CDR3 protein: CASSQVRGTGRHYGYTF. CDR3 DNA: TGTGCCAGCAGCCAAGTCAGGGGGACAGGGCGACACTATGGCTACACCTTC.

The chain joins TRBV4-1 to TRBJ1-2; 7 nucleotides line up with TRBD1. The V gene's germline CDR1 is MGHRA and CDR2 YSYEKL. J gave up 2 bases and V 3 bases, and 12 bases lay outside the gene matches. The CDR3 totals 17 residues. The CDR3 loop reads CASSQPPGQSSNYGYTF. The CDR3 DNA is TGCGCCAGCAGCCAGCCACCGGGACAGTCTTCCAACTATGGCTACACCTTC.

V and J are TRBV5-1 and TRBJ1-4, with TRBD1 identical over 7 bases. After removal of 5 bases from V and 5 bases from J, the junction contained 6 bases not matched to a gene. The CDR3 loop spans 14 amino acids. Germline CDR1 and CDR2: SGHRS and YFSETQ. The CDR3, as DNA: TGCGCCAGCAGGCGAGAACAGGGGAATGAAAAACTGTTTTTT. Protein: CASRREQGNEKLFF.

This rearrangement joins TRBV19 to TRBJ2-1; D perhaps matches TRBD2 (5 bases). V lost 3 bases and J 13 bases, leaving 13 bases between the germline ends. CDR3 length: 12 amino acids. CDR1 and CDR2 from the germline V gene are LNHDA and SQIVND (reference sequence). The DNA of the CDR3 is TGTGCCAGTAGTATGGTGGGCGGACTCCAGTTCTTC. This codes for CASSMVGGLQFF.

This clone turned up a few times. This rearrangement joins TRBV10-1 to TRBJ1-1, with 8 bases identical to TRBD1. J gave up 4 bases and V 6 bases, and 4 bases lay outside the gene matches. In germline, CDR1 is WNHNN, CDR2 SYGVQD (reference sequence). CDR3 size: 13 residues. The CDR3 DNA follows: TGCGCCAGCAGGAAGACAGGGGCCACTGAAGCTTTCTTT. The encoded protein is CASRKTGATEAFF.

This clone was seen only once. The rearrangement links TRBV9 to TRBJ2-3, with a weak D call TRBD2 (6 bases). There are 16 residues in the CDR3. The V gene's germline CDR1 is SGDLS and CDR2 YYNGEE. Trimming removed 3 bases at V and 2 bases at J, with 16 bases between. In DNA form, the CDR3 reads TGTGCCAGCAGCGGAACCGGGACTCCGACCACAGATACGCAGTATTTT. Its protein is CASSGTGTPTTDTQYF.

V is TRBV3-1 (or the pseudogene TRBV3-2) and J is TRBJ2-1; TRBD1 agrees at 8 bases. CDR3 length: 15 amino acids. Germline V CDR1 and CDR2: LGHDT, YNNKEL (reference sequence). The V and J ends lost 0 bases and 9 bases, in that order; junction bases with no gene match: 7. CDR3 in amino acids: CASSQDGGTGVEQFF. The CDR3 DNA follows: TGTGCCAGCAGCCAAGATGGAGGGACAGGAGTTGAGCAGTTCTTC.

This clone has at least ten counts. This chain links TRBV7-2 with TRBJ1-5; D is unresolved. Deletions cut 1 base from V and 8 bases from J, with 18 bases between. CDR1 is SGHTA, CDR2 FQGNSA, per germline. The CDR3 has 16 residues. CDR3 sequence: CASSLGRRTRGEPQHF. The DNA for the CDR3 is TGTGCCAGCAGCTTAGGTAGGAGGACCAGAGGAGAGCCCCAGCATTTT.

The chain joins TRBV11-2 to TRBJ1-2; D is unresolved. Germline loops: CDR1 SGHAT, CDR2 FQNNGV. This CDR3 region has 14 residues. V lost 1 base and J 4 bases, leaving 10 bases between the germline ends. The CDR3 sequence is CASSLVTPGYGYTF. The CDR3 DNA follows: TGTGCCAGCAGCTTAGTAACTCCCGGCTATGGCTACACCTTC. Based on the CDR3 plus reference TRBV11-2 and TRBJ1-2, the full variable domain is EAGVAQSPRYKIIEKRQSVAFWCNPISGHATLYWYQQILGQGPKLLIQFQNNGVVDDSQLPKDRFSAERLKGVDSTLKIQPAKLEDSAVYLCASSLVTPGYGYTFGSGTRLTVV.

V is TRBV3-1 (or the pseudogene TRBV3-2) and J is TRBJ1-3; 7 nucleotides line up with TRBD1. CDR1 is LGHDT and CDR2 is YNNKEL in the germline V gene (reference sequence). J lost 7 bases, V lost 2 bases, and 5 bases had no gene match. The CDR3 runs to 14 residues. The CDR3, as DNA: TGTGCCAGCAGCCAACGACAGGGTTGGAACACCATATATTTT. Its protein is CASSQRQGWNTIYF.

The V gene is TRBV11-2, the J gene TRBJ2-7; TRBD1 might be the D (5 bases). Germline loops: CDR1 SGHAT, CDR2 FQNNGV. The CDR3 extends over 14 amino acids. With 5 bases removed from V and 4 bases from J, the gap between germline ends came to 15 bases. The CDR3 DNA is TGTGCCAGCAGCCCGATCGGGCAGGGTTACGAGCAGTACGTC. It encodes CASSPIGQGYEQYV.

This chain joins TRBV10-3 and TRBJ2-5, with 9 bases that match TRBD2. Germline trimming cut 10 bases from V and 2 bases from J; bases unmatched to any gene: 8. Germline CDR1 and CDR2: ENHRY and SYGVKD. This CDR3 is 14 amino acids long. CDR3 DNA sequence: TGTGCCACCTCGGTGACTAGCGGACAAGAGACCCAGTACTTC. As protein: CATSVTSGQETQYF.